These 19 T cell receptor beta chains came from one sample sequenced in a study of cytotoxic CD8 clonotypes in ibrutinib-treated CLL. TCRdb keeps only in-frame clones here, not all; method: immunoSEQ multiplex PCR. The sample lists roughly 200,000 clones; around 70% were seen once. Sequences were derived from PBMCs, sampled after 12 months of ibrutinib treatment. The receptor set was obtained from a human donor with chronic lymphocytic leukemia.

The rearrangement uses TRBV15 and TRBJ2-7; the D gene is possibly TRBD2 (5 bases). CDR3 size: 14 residues. V shed 5 bases and J shed 5 bases, with 16 bases lying between them. Germline V gene sequence: CDR1 LNHNV, CDR2 YYDKDF (reference sequence). The CDR3 here is CATSASASNHEQYF. CDR3 nucleotides: TGTGCCACCAGCGCAAGCGCTAGCAACCACGAGCAGTACTTC. Together with reference TRBV15 and TRBJ2-7, the CDR3 gives the full variable domain: DAMVIQNPRYQVTQFGKPVTLSCSQTLNHNVMYWYQQKSSQAPKLLFHYYDKDFNNEADTPDNFQSRRPNTSFCFLDIRSPGLGDTAMYLCATSASASNHEQYFGPGTRLTVT.

The chain combines TRBV5-6 with TRBJ2-7; D ambiguous. V gave up 4 bases and J gave up 1 base, with 12 bases separating them. Germline V lookup: CDR1 SGHDT, CDR2 YYEEEE. The CDR3 consists of 14 residues. For the CDR3, the DNA is TGTGCCAGCAGCCTCCACTTACTTTCCTACGAGCAGTACTTC. Amino acid sequence: CASSLHLLSYEQYF.

This rearrangement joins TRBV6-5 to TRBJ1-4, with 8 positions matching TRBD1. The length of the CDR3 is 14 residues. Germline assignment: CDR1 MNHEY and CDR2 SVGAGI. V dropped 6 bases and J dropped 5; count of bases not matched to a gene: 5. CDR3 in amino acids: CASRGTGRNEKLFF. The CDR3 coding sequence is TGTGCCAGCAGAGGGACAGGTCGAAATGAAAAACTGTTTTTT.

This clone was seen repeatedly, ten times or more. The chain combines TRBV30 with TRBJ1-3; D perhaps matches TRBD1 (5 bases). Trimming removed 5 bases at V and 0 bases at J, with 14 bases between. CDR1 and CDR2 (germline): GTSNPN, SVGIG (reference sequence). The CDR3 is 15 residues long. CDR3 DNA: TGTGCCTGGGCCCAAACCGGGACCTCTGGAAACACCATATATTTT. It codes for CAWAQTGTSGNTIYF. Using reference TRBV30 and TRBJ1-3 for the parts outside the CDR3, the full variable domain is SQTIHQWPATLVQPVGSPLSLECTVEGTSNPNLYWYRQAAGRGLQLLFYSVGIGQISSEVPQNLSASRPQDRQFILSSKKLLLSDSGFYLCAWAQTGTSGNTIYFGEGSWLTVV.

This clone was counted a few times. The chain uses TRBV29-1 and TRBJ2-1; D call uncertain. The CDR3 has 13 residues. Looked up from germline, CDR1 is SQVTM and CDR2 is ANQGSEA. Trimming took 5 bases from V and 5 from J, leaving 13 bases between them. The CDR3: CSVYPGPDNEQFF. The CDR3 bases are TGCAGCGTTTACCCCGGGCCCGACAATGAGCAGTTCTTC.

A single count supports this clone. The J gene is TRBJ1-2, the V gene TRBV5-1; the match to TRBD1 covers 7 bases. J lost 0 bases, V lost 0 bases, and 5 bases had no gene match. This CDR3 comprises 16 residues. Germline values: CDR1 SGHRS, CDR2 YFSETQ. The CDR3 nucleotides read TGCGCCAGCAGCTTGGTCACAGGGGCTACTAACTATGGCTACACCTTC. Translation gives CASSLVTGATNYGYTF.

The V and J genes are TRBV19 and TRBJ1-4; D not resolved. Trimming removed 4 bases at V and 0 bases at J, with 9 bases between. This CDR3 is built from 15 residues. Germline V CDR1 and CDR2: LNHDA, SQIVND (reference sequence). The CDR3 DNA sequence: TGTGCCAGTAGTAAGGTGCGGGCAACTAATGAAAAACTGTTTTTT. Protein sequence: CASSKVRATNEKLFF.

This clone has ten or more counts. The chain recombines TRBV7-8 with TRBJ1-5; the D is unclear. Germline V CDR1 and CDR2: SGHVS, FQNEAQ. The CDR3 has 15 amino acids. The V and J ends lost 2 bases and 4 bases respectively, with 12 bases between them. This CDR3 reads CASSLIQTDNQPQHF. The CDR3 DNA reads as TGTGCCAGCAGCTTAATCCAGACGGATAATCAGCCCCAGCATTTT.

This chain links TRBV28 with TRBJ2-6; D gene uncertain. This CDR3 comprises 16 residues. Per the germline V gene, CDR1 is MDHEN and CDR2 is SYDVKM. V was shortened by 2 bases and J by 1 base, with 9 bases between the two germline ends. The CDR3 bases are TGTGCCAGCAGTTTAATTATCGGTTCTGGGGCCAACGTCCTGACTTTC. This encodes CASSLIIGSGANVLTF.

The J gene is TRBJ2-7, the V gene TRBV7-9; 7 bases are a match to TRBD1. Germline CDR1 SEHNR, CDR2 FQNEAQ (reference sequence). The CDR3 is made up of 14 amino acids. V dropped 2 bases and J dropped 3; count of bases not matched to a gene: 4. CDR3 sequence: CASSLSAGGYEQYF. CDR3 nucleotides: TGTGCCAGCAGCTTAAGTGCAGGGGGCTACGAGCAGTACTTC.

In its sample, this clone was seen a few times. The J gene is TRBJ2-1, the V gene TRBV6-5; TRBD2 aligns across 11 bases. V gave up 6 bases and J gave up 4 bases; unmatched junction bases: 5. CDR3 size: 15 residues. In germline, CDR1 is MNHEY, CDR2 SVGAGI. The CDR3 sequence is CASRTGTSGYNEQFF. The DNA of the CDR3 is TGTGCCAGCAGGACCGGGACTAGCGGTTACAATGAGCAGTTCTTC.

The count of this clone is one. The genes are TRBV10-1 and TRBJ2-1, with 11 nucleotides matching TRBD2. CDR1 and CDR2 from the germline V gene are WNHNN and SYGVQD (reference sequence). The V segment lost 5 bases and the J segment 4 bases; nucleotides outside the gene matches: 1. The CDR3 is made up of 14 amino acids. The CDR3 DNA reads as TGCGCCAGCAGTAGACTAGCGGGATACAATGAGCAGTTCTTC. Its translation: CASSRLAGYNEQFF.

CDR3 sequence (DNA): TGCGCCAGCACCCCTCTAGCGGGATCCGGGGAGCTGTTTTTT. Translated, it gives CASTPLAGSGELFF. The V and J genes are TRBV5-1 and TRBJ2-2, with 9 bases lining up with TRBD2. With V trimmed by 6 bases and J by 6 bases, 6 bases remained unmatched. Germline V gene data show CDR1 as SGHRS and CDR2 as YFSETQ. The CDR3 is 14 residues long.

This clone was observed a few times. J is TRBJ1-4 and V is TRBV18, with D perhaps TRBD1 (5 bases). Germline CDR1 KGHSH, CDR2 LQKENI. The CDR3 totals 16 residues. Trimming stripped 0 bases from V and 8 bases from J, with 16 bases between. The CDR3 is CASSPPKGSPSEKLFF. The CDR3, as DNA: TGTGCCAGCTCACCACCGAAGGGGTCGCCTAGCGAAAAACTGTTTTTT.

This clone was seen only a few times. The germline gene is not matched at one end of the junction; a read error may be the cause. The chain combines TRBV2 with TRBJ1-1, with D possibly being TRBD1 (5 bases). The CDR3 covers 14 residues. The germline V gene has CDR1 SNHLY and CDR2 FYNNEI. The CDR3 loop reads CASREEQSGTEAFF. The CDR3 DNA follows: TGTGCCAGCAGGGAAGAGCAATCAGGGACTGAAGCTTTCTTT.

This chain links TRBV10-2 with TRBJ1-2; TRBD1 is a possible D gene (6 bases). CDR3 length: 14 residues. Germline V gene data show CDR1 as WSHSY and CDR2 as SAAADI. V was shortened by 3 bases and J by 8 bases, with 16 bases between the two germline ends. CDR3 nucleotides: TGCGCCAGCAGTGAAGTCCGAGGGGGGTACGGCTACACCTTC. Amino acids: CASSEVRGGYGYTF.

This chain joins TRBV19 and TRBJ2-7, with D possibly TRBD2 on 6 matching bases. The CDR3 loop spans 14 amino acids. V lost 5 bases, J lost 6 bases, and 17 bases lay in between. CDR1 LNHDA and CDR2 SQIVND come from the germline V gene (reference sequence). The CDR3 is CASSRAGGKSEQYF. The CDR3 nucleotides read TGTGCCAGTAGTCGGGCCGGAGGGAAGTCCGAGCAGTACTTC.

The chain carries TRBV6-5 and TRBJ1-1; unclear D gene. The length of the CDR3 is 12 residues. The germline V gene has CDR1 MNHEY and CDR2 SVGAGI. V lost 6 bases, J lost 7 bases, and 12 bases lay in between. DNA of the CDR3: TGTGCCAGCAGAAAATTTAACCTTGAAGCTTTCTTT. As protein: CASRKFNLEAFF.

The CDR3 region has the DNA TGTGCCACCAGCCGGGGCTCCAGACTTTACACCGGGGAGCTGTTTTTT. This codes for CATSRGSRLYTGELFF. The chain combines TRBV15 with TRBJ2-2; TRBD1 or TRBD2 may be the D gene (5 bases each). Looked up from germline, CDR1 is LNHNV and CDR2 is YYDKDF (reference sequence). V was clipped by 5 bases and J by 3 bases, with 16 bases between them. The CDR3 has 16 amino acids. The whole variable domain, filled in from reference TRBV15 and TRBJ2-2, reads DAMVIQNPRYQVTQFGKPVTLSCSQTLNHNVMYWYQQKSSQAPKLLFHYYDKDFNNEADTPDNFQSRRPNTSFCFLDIRSPGLGDTAMYLCATSRGSRLYTGELFFGEGSRLTVL.